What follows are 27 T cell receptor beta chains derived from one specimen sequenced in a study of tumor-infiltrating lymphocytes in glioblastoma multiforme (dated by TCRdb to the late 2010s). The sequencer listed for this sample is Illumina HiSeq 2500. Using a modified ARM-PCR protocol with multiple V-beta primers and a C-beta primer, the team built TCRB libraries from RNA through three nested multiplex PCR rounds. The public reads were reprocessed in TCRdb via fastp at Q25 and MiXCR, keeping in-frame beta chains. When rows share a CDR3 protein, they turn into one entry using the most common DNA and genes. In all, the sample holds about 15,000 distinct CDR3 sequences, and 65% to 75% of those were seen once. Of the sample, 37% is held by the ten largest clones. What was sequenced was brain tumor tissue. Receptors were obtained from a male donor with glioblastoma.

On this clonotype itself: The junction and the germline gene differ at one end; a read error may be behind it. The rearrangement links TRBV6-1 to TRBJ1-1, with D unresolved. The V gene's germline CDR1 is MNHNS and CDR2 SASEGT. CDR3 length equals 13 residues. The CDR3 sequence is CASIYGVYTEAFF. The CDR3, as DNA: TGTGCCAGCATTTATGGGGTGTACACCGAAGCTTTCTTT.

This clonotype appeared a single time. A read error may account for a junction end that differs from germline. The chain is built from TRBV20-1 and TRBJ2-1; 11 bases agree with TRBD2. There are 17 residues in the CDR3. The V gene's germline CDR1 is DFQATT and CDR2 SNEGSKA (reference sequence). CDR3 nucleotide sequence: TGCAGAGCTCCAGACTATACTAGCGGGAGTACCTACAATGAGCAGCTCTTC. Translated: CRAPDYTSGSTYNEQLF.

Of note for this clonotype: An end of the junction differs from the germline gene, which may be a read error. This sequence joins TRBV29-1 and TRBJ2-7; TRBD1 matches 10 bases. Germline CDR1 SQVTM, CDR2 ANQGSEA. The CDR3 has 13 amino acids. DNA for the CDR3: TGCAGCGCTACGGGGACAGGGGATTACGACCAGTACTTC. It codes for CSATGTGDYDQYF.

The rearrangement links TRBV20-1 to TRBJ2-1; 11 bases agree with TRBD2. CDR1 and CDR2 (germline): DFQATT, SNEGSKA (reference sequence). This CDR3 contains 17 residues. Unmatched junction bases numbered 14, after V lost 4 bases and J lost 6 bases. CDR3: CSATMEGTSGSPNEQFF. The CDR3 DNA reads TGCAGTGCTACCATGGAGGGAACTAGCGGGAGTCCCAATGAGCAGTTCTTC.

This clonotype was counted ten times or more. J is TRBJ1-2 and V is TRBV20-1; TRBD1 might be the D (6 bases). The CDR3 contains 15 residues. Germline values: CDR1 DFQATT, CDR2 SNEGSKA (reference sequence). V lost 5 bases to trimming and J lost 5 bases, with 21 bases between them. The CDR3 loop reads CSAGSTGGQDYGYTF. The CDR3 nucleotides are TGCAGTGCTGGCTCCACGGGGGGGCAGGATTATGGCTACACCTTC.

CDR3 region: CASSLHTNTGELFF. As DNA, the CDR3 is TGTGCCAGCAGCCTCCACACGAACACCGGGGAGCTGTTTTTT. The V call is TRBV6-5, the J call TRBJ2-2; D unresolved. The CDR3 runs to 14 residues. Germline V gives CDR1 MNHEY, CDR2 SVGAGI. Trimming shortened V by 6 bases and J by 0 bases, and 8 bases separated the two germline ends.

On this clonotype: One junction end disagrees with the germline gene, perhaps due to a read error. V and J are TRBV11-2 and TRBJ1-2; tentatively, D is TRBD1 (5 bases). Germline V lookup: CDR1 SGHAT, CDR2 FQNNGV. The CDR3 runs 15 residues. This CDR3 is CASSLGRAQGYGYTF. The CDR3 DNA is TGTGCCAGCAGCTTGGGGCGAGCGCAGGGCTATGGTTACACCTTC.

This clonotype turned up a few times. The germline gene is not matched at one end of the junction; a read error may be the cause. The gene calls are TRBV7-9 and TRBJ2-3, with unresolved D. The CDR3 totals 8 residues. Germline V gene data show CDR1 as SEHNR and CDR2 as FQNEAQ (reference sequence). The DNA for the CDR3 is TGTGCCAACAGCCTCCTCGATTTT. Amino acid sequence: CANSLLDF.

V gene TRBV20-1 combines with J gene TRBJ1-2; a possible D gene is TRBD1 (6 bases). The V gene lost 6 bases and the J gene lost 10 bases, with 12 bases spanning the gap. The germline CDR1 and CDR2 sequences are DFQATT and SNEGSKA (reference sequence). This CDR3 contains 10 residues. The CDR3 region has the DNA TGCAGTGCCCCGAACAGGGACTACACCTTC. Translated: CSAPNRDYTF.

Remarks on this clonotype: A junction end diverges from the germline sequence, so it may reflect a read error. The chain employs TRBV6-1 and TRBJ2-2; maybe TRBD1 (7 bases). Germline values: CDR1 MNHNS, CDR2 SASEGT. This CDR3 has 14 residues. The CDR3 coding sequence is TGTGCCAGCGGGCGGGACAGACTCACCGGGGGGCTGTTTTTT. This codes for CASGRDRLTGGLFF.

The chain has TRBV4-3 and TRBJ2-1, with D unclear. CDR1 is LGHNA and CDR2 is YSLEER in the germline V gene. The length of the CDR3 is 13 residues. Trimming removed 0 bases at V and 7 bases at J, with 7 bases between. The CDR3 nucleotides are TGCGCCAGCAGCCAAGAACAGAGAAATGAGCAGTTCTTC. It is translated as CASSQEQRNEQFF.

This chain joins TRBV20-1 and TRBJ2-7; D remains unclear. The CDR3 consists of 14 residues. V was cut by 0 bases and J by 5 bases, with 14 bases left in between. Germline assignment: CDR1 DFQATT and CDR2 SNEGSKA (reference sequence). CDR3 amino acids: CSARDHAGRDEQYF. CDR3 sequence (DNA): TGCAGTGCTAGAGATCATGCCGGGCGCGACGAGCAGTACTTC.

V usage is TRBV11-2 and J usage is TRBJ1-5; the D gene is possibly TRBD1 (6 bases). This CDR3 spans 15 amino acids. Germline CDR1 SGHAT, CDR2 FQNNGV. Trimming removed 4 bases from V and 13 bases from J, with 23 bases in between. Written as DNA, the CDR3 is TGTGCCAGCAGCTACTGTACGGGGGGCAATCAGACGCAGCATTTT. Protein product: CASSYCTGGNQTQHF.

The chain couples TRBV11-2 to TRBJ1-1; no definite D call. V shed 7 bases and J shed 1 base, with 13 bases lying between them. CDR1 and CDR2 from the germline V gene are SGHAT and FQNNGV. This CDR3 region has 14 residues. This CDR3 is CASTPTGKNTEAFF. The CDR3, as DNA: TGTGCCAGCACCCCTACGGGCAAGAACACTGAAGCTTTCTTT. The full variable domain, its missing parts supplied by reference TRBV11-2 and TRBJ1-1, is EAGVAQSPRYKIIEKRQSVAFWCNPISGHATLYWYQQILGQGPKLLIQFQNNGVVDDSQLPKDRFSAERLKGVDSTLKIQPAKLEDSAVYLCASTPTGKNTEAFFGQGTRLTVV.

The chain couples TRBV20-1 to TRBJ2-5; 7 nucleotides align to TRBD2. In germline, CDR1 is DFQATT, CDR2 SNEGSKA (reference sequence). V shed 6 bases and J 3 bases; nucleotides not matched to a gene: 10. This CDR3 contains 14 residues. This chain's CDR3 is CSALGGGKKETQYF. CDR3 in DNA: TGCAGTGCGTTGGGGGGGGGGAAAAAAGAGACCCAGTACTTC.

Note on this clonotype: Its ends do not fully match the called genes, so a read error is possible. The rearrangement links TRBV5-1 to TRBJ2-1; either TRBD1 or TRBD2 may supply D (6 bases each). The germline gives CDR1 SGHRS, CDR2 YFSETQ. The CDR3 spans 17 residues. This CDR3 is CSSMDRALTGDLAGQFF. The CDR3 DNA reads TGCTCCAGCATGGACAGAGCATTAACGGGAGATTTGGCTGGGCAGTTCTTC.

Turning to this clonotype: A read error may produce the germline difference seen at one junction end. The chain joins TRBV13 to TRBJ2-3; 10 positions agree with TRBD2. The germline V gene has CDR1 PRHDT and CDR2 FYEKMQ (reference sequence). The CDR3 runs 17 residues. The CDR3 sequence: CACSSPSGLAITDTQYF. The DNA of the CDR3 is TGTGCCTGCAGCTCGCCTTCGGGACTAGCGATTACAGATACGCAGTATTTT.

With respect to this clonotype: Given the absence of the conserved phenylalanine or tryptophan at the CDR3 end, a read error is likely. The CDR3 region is CSARDGGGLGSDAFL. The CDR3 DNA reads TGCAGTGCTAGAGATGGTGGGGGACTTGGGTCTGATGCTTTCCTT. The chain combines TRBV20-1 with TRBJ1-1; D is possibly TRBD1 (5 bases). The V gene's germline CDR1 is DFQATT and CDR2 SNEGSKA (reference sequence). This CDR3 region has 15 residues.

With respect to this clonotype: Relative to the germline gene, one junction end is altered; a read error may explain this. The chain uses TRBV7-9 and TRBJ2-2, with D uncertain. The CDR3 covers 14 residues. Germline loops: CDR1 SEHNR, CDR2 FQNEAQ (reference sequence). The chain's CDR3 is CANSTQINTGELFF. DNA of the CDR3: TGTGCCAACAGCACACAGATTAACACCGGGGAGCTGTTTTTT. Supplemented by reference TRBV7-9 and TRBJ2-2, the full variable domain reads DTGVSQNPRHKITKRGQNVTFRCDPISEHNRLYWYRQTLGQGPEFLTYFQNEAQLEKSRLLSDRFSAERPKGSFSTLEIQRTEQGDSAMYLCANSTQINTGELFFGEGSRLTVL.

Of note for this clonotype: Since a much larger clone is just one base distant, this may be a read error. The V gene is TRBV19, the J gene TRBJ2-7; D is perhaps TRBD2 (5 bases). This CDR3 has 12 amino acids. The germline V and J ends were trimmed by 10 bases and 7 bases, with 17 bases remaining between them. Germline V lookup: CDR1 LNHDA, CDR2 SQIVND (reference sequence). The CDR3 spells CATLGKRGEQYF. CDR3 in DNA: TGTGCCACCTTAGGAAAGCGCGGGGAGCAGTACTTC.

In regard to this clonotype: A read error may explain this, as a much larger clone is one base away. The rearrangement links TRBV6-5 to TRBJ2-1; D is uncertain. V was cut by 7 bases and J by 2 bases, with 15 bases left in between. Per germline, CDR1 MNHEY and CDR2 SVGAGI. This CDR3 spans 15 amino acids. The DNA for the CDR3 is TGTGCCAGCAACTCCCGACATGGGGCCTACAATGAGCAGTTCTTC. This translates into CASNSRHGAYNEQFF.

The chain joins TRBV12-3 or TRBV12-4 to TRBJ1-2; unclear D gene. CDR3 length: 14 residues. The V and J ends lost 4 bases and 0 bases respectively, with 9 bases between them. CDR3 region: CASSSGGSNYGYTF. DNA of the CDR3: TGTGCCAGCAGTTCAGGCGGGTCTAACTATGGCTACACCTTC.

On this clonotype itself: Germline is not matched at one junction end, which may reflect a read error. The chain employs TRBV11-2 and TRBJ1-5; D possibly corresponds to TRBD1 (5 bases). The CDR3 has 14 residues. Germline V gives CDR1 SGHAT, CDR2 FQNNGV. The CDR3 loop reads CASSYGTGQSAPAF. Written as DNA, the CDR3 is TGTGCCAGCAGCTACGGGACGGGGCAATCAGCCCCAGCATTT.

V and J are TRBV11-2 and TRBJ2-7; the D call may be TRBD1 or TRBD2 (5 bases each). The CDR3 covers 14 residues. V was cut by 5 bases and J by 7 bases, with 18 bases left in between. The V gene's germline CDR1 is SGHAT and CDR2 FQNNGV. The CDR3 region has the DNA TGTGCCAGCAGCCCCACCCGGGACCCTGGGGAGCAGTACTTC. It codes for CASSPTRDPGEQYF. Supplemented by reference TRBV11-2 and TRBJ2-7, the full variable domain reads EAGVAQSPRYKIIEKRQSVAFWCNPISGHATLYWYQQILGQGPKLLIQFQNNGVVDDSQLPKDRFSAERLKGVDSTLKIQPAKLEDSAVYLCASSPTRDPGEQYFGPGTRLTVT.

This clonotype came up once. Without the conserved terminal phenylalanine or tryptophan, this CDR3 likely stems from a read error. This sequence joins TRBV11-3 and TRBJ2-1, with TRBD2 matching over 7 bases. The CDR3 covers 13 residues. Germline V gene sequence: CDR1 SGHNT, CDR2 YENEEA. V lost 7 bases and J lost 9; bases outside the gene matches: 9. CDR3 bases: TGTGCCAGCAACTCGAGAGGGGAGGGTGAGCAGTTCTTA. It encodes CASNSRGEGEQFL.

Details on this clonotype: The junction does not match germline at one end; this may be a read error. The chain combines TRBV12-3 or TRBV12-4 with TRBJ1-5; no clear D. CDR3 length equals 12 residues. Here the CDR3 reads CAGSSSDQPQRF. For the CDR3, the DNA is TGTGCCGGCAGTTCAAGCGATCAGCCCCAGCGTTTT.

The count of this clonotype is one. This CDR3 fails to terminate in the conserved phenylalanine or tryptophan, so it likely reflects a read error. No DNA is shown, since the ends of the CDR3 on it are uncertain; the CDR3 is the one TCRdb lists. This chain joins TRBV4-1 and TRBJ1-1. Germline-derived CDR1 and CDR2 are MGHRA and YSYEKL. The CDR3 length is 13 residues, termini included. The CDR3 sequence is CASSQEISTESSL.